These T cell receptor beta chains were read from a single sample in a study of shared clonotypes between healthy human individuals. The data were produced by immunoSEQ multiplex PCR, yet TCRdb's version contains in-frame clones alone and is incomplete. The top ten hold roughly 0.12% of the sample, which has hundreds of thousands of clones, 96% seen once. Material for sequencing was naive CD8+ T cells sorted from blood. The receptors derive from a woman aged 30 to 39 in good health. Both conserved end residues are part of each CDR3. A D gene is named only where the DNA matches it firmly. Size is stated for part of the rows, as once, few or many counts, or as a class when the clone is expanded.

NA TRBJ2-3 TRBV7-6 TRBD2 16 CASSSGLAGGIDTQYF TGTGCCAGCAGCTCGGGACTAGCGGGAGGCATAGATACGCAGTATTTT
NA TRBJ2-1 TRBV7-9 NA 16 CASSDKPRVSYNEQFF TGTGCCAGCAGCGACAAACCTAGGGTCTCCTACAATGAGCAGTTCTTC
NA TRBJ2-5 TRBV4-2 NA 16 CASSQDRGVGPETQYF TGTGCCAGCAGCCAAGATCGAGGGGTTGGGCCCGAGACCCAGTACTTC
NA TRBJ2-2 TRBV7-3 NA 15 CASSLKAGNPGELFF TGTGCCAGCAGCTTAAAGGCGGGTAATCCCGGGGAGCTGTTTTTT
NA TRBJ2-7 TRBV28 NA 11 CASSSALEQYF TGTGCCAGCAGTAGCGCTCTCGAGCAGTACTTC
NA TRBJ2-5 TRBV6-6 TRBD2 15 CASSGLAGGVETQYF TGTGCCAGCAGCGGACTAGCTGGAGGTGTTGAGACCCAGTACTTC
NA TRBJ1-1 TRBV5-6 TRBD1 14 CASSEQGTNTEAFF TGTGCCAGCAGCGAACAGGGGACGAACACTGAAGCTTTCTTT
NA TRBJ2-7 TRBV6-1 TRBD2 15 CASSRPGLAGYEQYF TGTGCCAGCAGCCGACCGGGACTAGCGGGCTACGAGCAGTACTTC
NA TRBJ1-1 TRBV6-1 NA 15 CASSETVGPGTEAFF TGTGCCAGCAGTGAAACTGTGGGGCCTGGCACTGAAGCTTTCTTT
few TRBJ1-1 TRBV29-1 NA 12 CSVEFESTEAFF TGCAGCGTTGAATTCGAGAGCACTGAAGCTTTCTTT
NA TRBJ1-2 TRBV19 TRBD1 13 CASSGTGEHGYTF TGTGCCAGTAGTGGGACAGGGGAACATGGCTACACCTTC
NA TRBJ2-1 TRBV19 NA 13 CASSMASFYEQFF TGTGCCAGTAGTATGGCTAGCTTCTATGAGCAGTTCTTC
once TRBJ2-2 TRBV2 TRBD1 15 CASSEGQGIPGELFF TGTGCCAGCAGTGAGGGACAGGGAATTCCCGGGGAGCTGTTTTTT
NA TRBJ2-7 TRBV29-1 NA 11 CSVTRGYEQYF TGCAGCGTTACCAGGGGTTACGAGCAGTACTTC
NA TRBJ1-1 TRBV7-9 NA 16 CASSLPGVEGWTEAFF TGTGCCAGCAGCTTACCTGGGGTGGAGGGATGGACTGAAGCTTTCTTT
NA TRBJ1-1 TRBV25-1 NA 12 CASSVGDTEAFF TGTGCCAGCAGTGTGGGGGATACTGAAGCTTTCTTT
NA TRBJ2-1 TRBV27 TRBD2 15 CASRRSGTPYNEQFF TGTGCCAGCAGAAGAAGCGGGACGCCTTACAATGAGCAGTTCTTC
NA TRBJ2-7 TRBV7-9 NA 13 CAGQGGLGYEQYF TGTGCCGGTCAGGGGGGACTAGGCTACGAGCAGTACTTC
NA TRBJ2-3 TRBV27 NA 14 CASSEDGYTDTQYF TGTGCCAGCAGCGAGGACGGCTACACAGATACGCAGTATTTT
NA TRBJ2-7 TRBV10-2 TRBD2 15 CASSHGLADNYEQYF TGCGCCAGCAGTCATGGACTAGCGGATAACTACGAGCAGTACTTC
NA TRBJ2-7 TRBV5-4 TRBD2 13 CASSRGGSYEQYF TGTGCCAGCAGCCGCGGGGGCTCCTACGAGCAGTACTTC
NA TRBJ2-3 TRBV5-1 TRBD2 16 CASSPIAGELSDTQYF TGCGCCAGCAGCCCCATAGCGGGAGAGCTGTCAGATACGCAGTATTTT
NA TRBJ2-7 TRBV5-4 NA 12 CASSLQGNEQYF TGTGCCAGCAGTCTACAGGGAAACGAGCAGTACTTC
NA TRBJ2-7 TRBV13 TRBD1 15 CASSPSGTGPYEQYF TGTGCCAGCAGCCCCTCCGGGACAGGCCCATACGAGCAGTACTTC
NA TRBJ2-5 TRBV28 TRBD2 13 CASRPSGRETQYF TGTGCCAGCAGACCGAGCGGGAGGGAGACCCAGTACTTC
once TRBJ1-4 TRBV28 NA 16 CASSLGREGLGEKLFF TGTGCCAGCAGTTTGGGCAGGGAGGGTTTGGGTGAAAAACTGTTTTTT
NA TRBJ2-4 TRBV29-1 TRBD1 15 CSVETGGTSRNIQYF TGCAGCGTGGAGACAGGGGGCACGTCAAGAAACATTCAGTACTTC
NA TRBJ2-1 TRBV13 TRBD2 15 CASSLGLAGGNEQFF TGTGCCAGCAGCTTAGGACTAGCGGGAGGAAATGAGCAGTTCTTC
few TRBJ2-7 TRBV27 NA 12 CASSYRGYEQYF TGTGCCAGCAGTTATAGGGGATACGAGCAGTACTTC
once TRBJ2-1 TRBV11-2 TRBD2 17 CASSFTSGTGSYNEQFF TGTGCCAGCAGCTTTACTAGCGGGACGGGGTCCTACAATGAGCAGTTCTTC
NA TRBJ2-7 TRBV2 TRBD2 14 CASRRLAGEYEQYF TGTGCCAGCAGGCGACTAGCGGGAGAGTACGAGCAGTACTTC
NA TRBJ2-7 TRBV29-1 NA 13 CSAQDGMIYEQYF TGCAGCGCCCAGGACGGTATGATCTACGAGCAGTACTTC
NA TRBJ2-3 TRBV7-9 NA 13 CASSHTSTDTQYF TGTGCCAGCAGCCACACAAGCACAGATACGCAGTATTTT
NA TRBJ1-1 TRBV11-2 NA 13 CASSLGTNTEAFF TGTGCCAGCAGCTTAGGCACGAACACTGAAGCTTTCTTT
NA TRBJ1-1 TRBV2 NA 13 CASKVSVNTEAFF TGTGCCAGCAAGGTATCCGTGAACACTGAAGCTTTCTTT
few TRBJ2-1 TRBV9 TRBD1 13 CASREGASNEQFF TGTGCCAGCAGAGAGGGGGCGAGCAATGAGCAGTTCTTC
few TRBJ1-5 TRBV7-8 NA 15 CASSNENGSDQPQHF TGTGCCAGCAGCAACGAAAACGGGAGCGATCAGCCCCAGCATTTT
once TRBJ2-5 TRBV7-2 TRBD1 15 CASSPTDRGGETQYF TGTGCCAGCAGCCCGACGGACAGGGGCGGAGAGACCCAGTACTTC
NA TRBJ2-5 TRBV13 NA 13 CASSSTVEETQYF TGTGCCAGCAGCTCGACAGTGGAAGAGACCCAGTACTTC
NA TRBJ1-5 TRBV19 NA 14 CASSPGEGVQPQHF TGTGCCAGTAGTCCCGGGGAGGGGGTTCAGCCCCAGCATTTT
NA TRBJ2-7 TRBV19 TRBD1 15 CASSIWGQTSYEQYF TGTGCCAGTAGTATCTGGGGACAGACCTCCTACGAGCAGTACTTC
NA TRBJ2-3 TRBV4-1 NA 14 CASSPGLNTDTQYF TGCGCCAGCTCCCCGGGCCTTAACACAGATACGCAGTATTTT
NA TRBJ2-7 TRBV2 TRBD2 18 CASTPPPRLAGVGYEQYF TGTGCCAGCACCCCACCCCCCCGACTAGCGGGAGTTGGTTACGAGCAGTACTTC
NA TRBJ2-1 TRBV5-6 NA 15 CASSFAGSSYNEQFF TGTGCCAGCAGCTTTGCCGGGAGCTCCTACAATGAGCAGTTCTTC
NA TRBJ2-7 TRBV7-2 NA 15 CASSATIGSNYEQYF TGTGCCAGCAGCGCAACTATTGGAAGCAATTACGAGCAGTACTTC
NA TRBJ2-7 TRBV13 NA 13 CASSLTLENEQYF TGTGCCAGCAGCCTCACCTTAGAAAACGAGCAGTACTTC
NA TRBJ2-1 TRBV29-1 TRBD1 13 CSAVTGYYNEQFF TGCAGCGCCGTGACAGGGTACTACAATGAGCAGTTCTTC
NA TRBJ2-2 TRBV19 NA 16 CASSAYHREGTGELFF TGTGCCAGTAGTGCTTATCACAGGGAAGGCACCGGGGAGCTGTTTTTT
NA TRBJ2-7 TRBV11-1 NA 14 CASSIGASPYEQYF TGTGCCAGCAGCATAGGAGCGAGTCCCTACGAGCAGTACTTC
NA TRBJ2-1 TRBV7-9 NA 12 CATKGAYNEQFF TGTGCCACGAAGGGAGCCTACAATGAGCAGTTCTTC
NA TRBJ1-2 TRBV27 NA 14 CASSLSGTNYGYTF TGTGCCAGCAGTTTATCAGGGACTAACTATGGCTACACCTTC
once TRBJ2-2 TRBV7-9 TRBD1 15 CASSTGQGDTGELFF TGTGCCAGCAGCACCGGACAGGGGGACACCGGGGAGCTGTTTTTT
NA TRBJ2-7 TRBV27 TRBD1 13 CASSLDRVAEQYF TGTGCCAGCAGCCTGGACAGGGTGGCCGAGCAGTACTTC
NA TRBJ1-2 TRBV27 NA 14 CASSPLGGALGYTF TGTGCCAGCAGTCCCTTAGGGGGGGCGCTTGGCTACACCTTC
NA TRBJ2-7 TRBV28 NA 11 CASSPDFEQYF TGTGCCAGCAGCCCTGACTTCGAGCAGTACTTC
NA TRBJ1-1 TRBV19 NA 14 CASSIREWNTEAFF TGTGCCAGTAGTATCAGGGAATGGAACACTGAAGCTTTCTTT
NA TRBJ2-7 TRBV9 TRBD2 15 CASSELAGNSYEQYF TGTGCCAGCAGCGAACTAGCGGGAAACTCCTACGAGCAGTACTTC
NA TRBJ1-1 TRBV10-2 NA 13 CASTLTGNTEAFF TGCGCCAGCACCCTTACCGGGAACACTGAAGCTTTCTTT
NA TRBJ2-7 TRBV6-5 NA 14 CASSLTRSSYEQYF TGTGCCAGCAGTCTAACTAGGAGCTCCTACGAGCAGTACTTC
NA TRBJ2-7 TRBV13 TRBD2 15 CASSRGTSGMLEQYF TGTGCCAGCAGTCGGGGGACTAGCGGGATGCTCGAGCAGTACTTC